The rows below give T cell receptor beta chains drawn from one sample of a study of chemoradiotherapy in HPV16-positive cancers. The protocol was immunoSEQ multiplex PCR, while the TCRdb copy is restricted to in-frame clones and leaves out a portion. The data contain 650 to 850 clones, 85% to 95% of them singletons. The source material was tumor tissue, sampled from a patient who underwent chemoradiotherapy. All receptors derive from a human donor with HPV-associated anogenital cancer. CDR3s include the opening cysteine and the closing phenylalanine or tryptophan. D genes are given only for firm matches. Clone size is stated in some rows and not others, as once, few, many or a class when expanded.

j_gene,d_gene,abundance,v_gene,CDR3aa,CDR3nt
TRBJ2-3,-,-,TRBV7-7,CASSPTPGEPSTDTQYF,TGTGCTAGCAGCCCCACCCCGGGCGAGCCGAGCACAGATACGCAGTATTTT
TRBJ2-7,TRBD2,-,TRBV29-1,CSVLHRLAGVTYEQYF,TGCAGCGTTCTACATCGACTAGCGGGCGTTACCTACGAGCAGTACTTC
TRBJ2-4,-,-,TRBV5-6,CASSLWVAKNIQYF,TGTGCCAGCAGCTTGTGGGTGGCCAAAAACATTCAGTACTTC
TRBJ2-2,-,once,TRBV18,CASSPRHGLKNTGELFF,TGTGCCAGCTCACCCCGACACGGACTAAAGAACACCGGGGAGCTGTTTTTT
TRBJ2-1,TRBD2,-,TRBV15,CATSSEREASNEQFF,TGTGCCACCAGCAGTGAACGGGAGGCGAGCAATGAGCAGTTCTTC
TRBJ2-1,-,-,TRBV6-5,CASSYEGPPYEQFF,TGTGCCAGCAGTTATGAGGGGCCCCCCTATGAGCAGTTCTTC
TRBJ2-1,TRBD2,-,TRBV6-5,CASRVRLAGYNEQFF,TGTGCCAGCAGAGTTAGACTAGCGGGCTACAATGAGCAGTTCTTC
TRBJ1-2,TRBD1,-,TRBV30,CAWSPFMDRGLNYGYTF,TGTGCCTGGAGTCCATTCATGGACAGGGGGCTTAACTATGGCTACACCTTC
TRBJ1-1,-,-,TRBV9,CASSVDTVTEAFF,TGTGCCAGCAGCGTAGATACAGTCACTGAAGCTTTCTTT
TRBJ1-2,-,-,TRBV25-1,CASSRRQDYGYTF,TGTGCCAGCAGTCGGAGGCAAGACTATGGCTACACCTTC
TRBJ1-1,-,-,TRBV5-4,CASSLESRVGNTEAFF,TGTGCCAGCAGCTTGGAATCCCGGGTAGGGAACACTGAAGCTTTCTTT
TRBJ1-2,-,few,TRBV29-1,CSVGDSVNYGYTF,TGCAGCGTTGGTGACAGCGTTAACTATGGCTACACCTTC
TRBJ2-5,TRBD1,once,TRBV11-3,CASSLTSRGGKETQYF,TGTGCCAGCAGCTTAACCTCCAGAGGGGGCAAAGAGACCCAGTACTTC
TRBJ1-1,-,-,TRBV11-3,CASSPDTTEAFF,TGTGCCAGCAGCCCAGACACCACTGAAGCTTTCTTT
TRBJ2-3,-,once,TRBV30,CACFHTDTQYF,TGTGCCTGTTTTCACACAGATACGCAGTATTTT
TRBJ1-4,TRBD1,once,TRBV5-1,CASSLGTANEKLFF,TGCGCCAGCAGCCTAGGGACAGCTAATGAAAAACTGTTTTTT
TRBJ1-2,-,-,TRBV19,CASSPRGDQGEGYTF,TGTGCCAGTAGCCCAAGGGGAGACCAAGGGGAAGGCTACACCTTC
TRBJ1-2,-,-,TRBV19,CASEVGRTYGYTF,TGTGCCAGTGAAGTCGGCAGGACCTATGGCTACACCTTC
TRBJ2-7,-,-,TRBV7-9,CASSQPGVGLHKQYF,TGTGCCAGCAGCCAGCCAGGAGTGGGACTCCACAAGCAGTACTTC
TRBJ1-5,-,-,TRBV28,CASTIPGAGNQPQHF,TGTGCCAGCACAATTCCGGGGGCGGGCAATCAGCCCCAGCATTTT
TRBJ1-1,-,-,TRBV7-8,CASSLVLGWAEAFF,TGTGCCAGCAGCTTAGTTCTGGGGTGGGCTGAAGCTTTCTTT
TRBJ1-5,-,-,TRBV7-2,CASSLGIGGHQPQHF,TGTGCCAGCAGCTTAGGGATAGGAGGGCATCAGCCCCAGCATTTT
TRBJ2-3,-,-,TRBV7-8,CASSLGGHTDTQYF,TGTGCCAGCAGCTTAGGGGGTCACACAGATACGCAGTATTTT
TRBJ2-3,TRBD2,-,TRBV12-5,CASGLGATSGTDTQYF,TGTGCTAGTGGTTTGGGTGCTACTAGCGGGACAGATACGCAGTATTTT
TRBJ1-2,-,-,TRBV29-1,CSVGGSGADGYTF,TGCAGCGTTGGAGGTTCGGGGGCGGATGGCTACACCTTC
TRBJ2-7,-,-,TRBV18,CASSPERYSQSEQYF,TGTGCCAGCTCACCCGAGCGGTATAGTCAGTCCGAGCAGTACTTC
TRBJ1-2,-,-,TRBV4-3,CASSQDRQGLWYGYTF,TGCGCCAGCAGCCAAGATCGGCAGGGCTTATGGTATGGCTACACCTTC
TRBJ2-6,-,-,TRBV7-9,CASSLAISGANVLTF,TGTGCCAGCAGCTTAGCCATCTCTGGGGCCAACGTCCTGACTTTC
TRBJ1-1,-,-,TRBV21-1,CASSSGLATIRTEAFF,TGTGCCAGCAGTTCTGGCTTAGCTACCATTCGCACTGAAGCTTTCTTT
TRBJ1-1,-,-,TRBV15,CATSRDYGRGNTEAFF,TGTGCCACCAGCAGAGACTATGGCAGGGGGAACACTGAAGCTTTCTTT
TRBJ2-2,TRBD2,-,TRBV4-1,CASSQGPLTSGRANTGELFF,TGCGCCAGCAGCCAAGGTCCACTGACTAGCGGGAGGGCGAATACCGGGGAGCTGTTTTTT
TRBJ2-1,-,-,TRBV7-3,CASSPGGGYNEQFF,TGTGCCAGCAGCCCCGGAGGGGGCTACAATGAGCAGTTCTTC
TRBJ2-1,TRBD2,-,TRBV7-9,CASSLVLAAYNEQFF,TGTGCCAGCAGCTTAGTCCTAGCGGCCTACAATGAGCAGTTCTTC
TRBJ1-1,-,-,TRBV30,CAWGKAFGEVTEAFF,TGTGCCTGGGGTAAAGCGTTCGGGGAGGTCACTGAAGCTTTCTTT
TRBJ2-7,-,-,TRBV6-1,CASSASGPPNEQYF,TGTGCCAGCAGTGCCTCGGGACCCCCAAACGAGCAGTACTTC